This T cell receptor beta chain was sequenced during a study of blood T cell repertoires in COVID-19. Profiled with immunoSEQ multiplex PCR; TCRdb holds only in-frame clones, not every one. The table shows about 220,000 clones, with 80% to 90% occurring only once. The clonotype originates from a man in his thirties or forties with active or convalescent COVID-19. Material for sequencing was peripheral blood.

CDR3 loop: CASSRRTDSNTEAFF. As DNA, the CDR3 is TGTGCCAGCAGTCGCCGGACAGACAGCAACACTGAAGCTTTCTTT. The chain joins TRBV6-2 or TRBV6-3 to TRBJ1-1; tentative D call: TRBD1 (6 bases). Trimming stripped 5 bases from V and 2 bases from J, with 15 bases between. This CDR3 region has 15 residues. From germline, CDR1 is MNHEY and CDR2 SVGEGT.